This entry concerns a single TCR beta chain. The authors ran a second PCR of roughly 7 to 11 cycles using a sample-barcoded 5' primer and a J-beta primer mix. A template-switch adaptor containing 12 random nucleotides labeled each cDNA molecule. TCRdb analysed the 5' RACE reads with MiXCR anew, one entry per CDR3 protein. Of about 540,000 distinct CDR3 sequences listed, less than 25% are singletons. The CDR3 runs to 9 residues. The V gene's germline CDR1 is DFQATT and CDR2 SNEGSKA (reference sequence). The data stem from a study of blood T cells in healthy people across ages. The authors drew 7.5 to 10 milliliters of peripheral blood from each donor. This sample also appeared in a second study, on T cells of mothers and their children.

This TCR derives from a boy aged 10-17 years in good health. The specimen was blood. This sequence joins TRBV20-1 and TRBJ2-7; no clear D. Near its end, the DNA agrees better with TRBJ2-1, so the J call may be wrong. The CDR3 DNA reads TGCAGTGCTCTTCGGGAGCAGTTCTTC. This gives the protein CSALREQFF.